The following is a TCR beta chain sequence with its context. These data originate in a study of tumor T cells in aggressive B-cell lymphoma. Repertoires were generated with immunoSEQ multiplex PCR, while TCRdb's copy carries only in-frame clones and drops some. Of approximately 5,300 clones listed, more than 85% are singletons. In germline, CDR1 is SNHLY, CDR2 FYNNEI. The CDR3 runs 12 residues. Trimming shortened V by 3 bases and J by 5 bases, and 7 bases separated the two germline ends. This sequence joins TRBV2 and TRBJ2-5; D unclear. The sequenced material came from tumor tissue. The source of this sequence is an adult with diffuse large B cell lymphoma. CDR3: CASSDGLETQYF. CDR3 DNA: TGTGCCAGCAGTGATGGGCTGGAGACCCAGTACTTC.